This TCR beta chain was captured by sequencing in a study of T cell responses to AZD1222 COVID-19 vaccine. Notes on the study in general: It should be noted that donors were predominantly white British and more often female, and clonal diversity was possibly underestimated.

About this clone itself: Antigen unknown.

The CDR3 contains 14 residues. Trimming cost V 5 bases and J 4 bases; bases outside gene matches: 6. Germline CDR1 SGHVS, CDR2 FQNEAQ. Sequencing used immunoSEQ multiplex PCR; TCRdb keeps in-frame clones, though not all of them. The sample records over 100,000 clones, 85% to 90% being singletons. V is TRBV7-8 and J is TRBJ1-2, with TRBD1 identical over 8 bases. The sequencing here drew on peripheral blood, taken on day 0 of AZD1222 vaccination. The sequence was obtained from an adult in good health. CDR3 sequence: CASSADRGSYGYTF. The CDR3 nucleotides are TGTGCCAGCAGCGCCGACAGGGGCTCCTATGGCTACACCTTC.